This is a list of T cell receptor beta chains from one sample in a study of blood T cell repertoires in COVID-19. Method: immunoSEQ multiplex PCR; TCRdb's copy keeps in-frame clones and lacks some. The repertoire consists of roughly 300,000 clones, with over 75% occurring once and the leading ten covering 9.4%. Sequenced sample: peripheral blood. These TCRs come from a man younger than 35 with active or convalescent COVID-19. CDR3s include the opening cysteine and the closing phenylalanine or tryptophan. The D gene is left open where the match is weak. Only part of the rows carry a size: once, few, many, or a class if the clone is expanded.

d_gene	v_gene	abundance	j_gene	CDR3aa	CDR3nt
.	TRBV27	.	TRBJ1-1	CASSSPTGNTEAFF	TGTGCCAGCAGTTCGCCTACAGGGAACACTGAAGCTTTCTTT
TRBD1	TRBV7-2	.	TRBJ1-2	CASSLDTGVGYGYTF	TGTGCCAGCAGCTTAGATACAGGGGTCGGGTATGGCTACACCTTC
.	TRBV5-1	.	TRBJ2-5	CASSLAQGGIRETQYF	TGCGCCAGCAGCTTGGCTCAGGGAGGTATTCGGGAGACCCAGTACTTC
TRBD1	TRBV5-1	.	TRBJ2-5	CASSKGQKVEQETQYF	TGCGCCAGCAGCAAGGGACAGAAGGTGGAACAAGAGACCCAGTACTTC
.	TRBV2	.	TRBJ2-7	CASSEAIGDLYEQYF	TGTGCCAGCAGTGAAGCGATAGGGGATCTGTACGAGCAGTACTTC
.	TRBV1	.	TRBJ2-5	CTSSQDRLAGRETQYF	TGCACCAGCAGCCAAGATCGGCTAGCGGGGCGCGAGACCCAGTACTTC
.	TRBV7-9	.	TRBJ2-2	CASSWGLGTGELFF	TGTGCCAGCAGCTGGGGGCTCGGGACCGGGGAGCTGTTTTTT
.	TRBV15	.	TRBJ1-4	CATTKGQFGTLSNEKLFF	TGTGCCACCACCAAGGGGCAGTTCGGTACGCTTTCTAATGAAAAACTGTTTTTT
TRBD1	TRBV12-3/TRBV12-4	.	TRBJ2-4	CASSDRASIQYF	TGTGCCAGCAGTGACAGGGCGAGCATTCAGTACTTC
.	TRBV13	.	TRBJ1-5	CASSLTRNQPQHF	TGTGCCAGCAGCTTGACCAGGAATCAGCCCCAGCATTTT
.	TRBV7-2	.	TRBJ1-2	CASSHSKTEPNYGYTF	TGTGCCAGCAGCCATAGCAAGACAGAACCTAACTATGGCTACACCTTC
.	TRBV19	few	TRBJ1-1	CASSPSGRATEAFF	TGTGCCAGTAGTCCGTCGGGCAGGGCCACTGAAGCTTTCTTT
TRBD1	TRBV6-6	.	TRBJ1-5	CASSYRQGDQPQHF	TGTGCCAGCAGTTACCGGCAGGGGGATCAGCCCCAGCATTTT
TRBD1	TRBV25-1	.	TRBJ2-1	CASASTGGSEGEQFF	TGTGCCAGCGCCTCGACAGGGGGGTCTGAGGGTGAGCAGTTCTTC
TRBD2	TRBV7-2	.	TRBJ2-7	CASSLVSGGAFYEQYF	TGTGCCAGCAGCTTAGTAAGCGGGGGGGCCTTTTACGAGCAGTACTTC
.	TRBV27	.	TRBJ1-5	CASSSGTYSNQPQHF	TGTGCCAGCAGTTCCGGGACTTATAGCAATCAGCCCCAGCATTTT
TRBD1	TRBV4-1	.	TRBJ1-3	CASSQPLRGVSGNTIYF	TGCGCCAGCAGCCAACCCCTCAGGGGGGTTTCTGGAAACACCATATATTTT
TRBD1	TRBV6-5	.	TRBJ2-7	CASRGTGNSYEQYF	TGTGCCAGCAGGGGGACAGGGAACTCCTACGAGCAGTACTTC
TRBD2	TRBV11-2	.	TRBJ2-7	CASSWGGDEQYF	TGTGCCAGCAGCTGGGGGGGGGACGAGCAGTACTTC
.	TRBV27	.	TRBJ2-1	CASSLGPLNEQFF	TGTGCCAGCAGTTTGGGGCCCTTGAATGAGCAGTTCTTC
.	TRBV19	.	TRBJ2-7	CASSTATGGYEQYF	TGTGCCAGTAGTACCGCTACAGGTGGCTACGAGCAGTACTTC
TRBD1	TRBV19	.	TRBJ1-2	CASSIGTGPTNYGYTF	TGTGCCAGTAGTATCGGGACAGGGCCGACTAACTATGGCTACACCTTC
.	TRBV7-6	.	TRBJ1-1	CASSSNIAQDTEAFF	TGTGCCAGCAGCTCCAACATAGCGCAAGACACTGAAGCTTTCTTT
.	TRBV9	few	TRBJ2-7	CASSPGIGAYEQYF	TGTGCCAGCAGCCCAGGGATAGGGGCCTACGAGCAGTACTTC
TRBD1	TRBV27	.	TRBJ1-5	CASRRDSHQPQHF	TGTGCCAGCCGCCGGGACAGCCATCAGCCCCAGCATTTT
.	TRBV19	.	TRBJ1-5	CASLEFGSGGQPQHF	TGTGCCAGCCTCGAATTCGGGAGCGGCGGACAGCCCCAGCATTTT
.	TRBV7-2	.	TRBJ1-5	CASSYRGNQPQHF	TGTGCCAGCAGCTATCGGGGAAATCAGCCCCAGCATTTT
.	TRBV7-9	.	TRBJ1-4	CASSRPATNEKLFF	TGTGCCAGCAGCCGTCCAGCAACTAATGAAAAACTGTTTTTT
TRBD1	TRBV10-2	.	TRBJ1-2	CASSVGQGSGYTF	TGCGCCAGCAGCGTGGGACAGGGAAGCGGCTACACCTTC
.	TRBV7-9	.	TRBJ2-5	CASSPSQGNDQETQYF	TGTGCCAGCAGCCCCTCACAGGGAAATGACCAAGAGACCCAGTACTTC
.	TRBV5-4	.	TRBJ1-2	CASSLGDTMNNYGYTF	TGTGCCAGCAGCTTGGGGGACACGATGAATAACTATGGCTACACCTTC
TRBD2	TRBV6-4	.	TRBJ2-6	CASSWTSAQSYSGANVLTF	TGTGCCAGCTCTTGGACTAGCGCGCAATCCTACTCTGGGGCCAACGTCCTGACTTTC
TRBD1	TRBV9	.	TRBJ1-4	CASSVGTGVEKLFF	TGTGCCAGCAGCGTAGGGACAGGGGTTGAAAAACTGTTTTTT
.	TRBV6-6	many	TRBJ2-3	CASRLTEAADTQYF	TGTGCCAGCAGACTAACCGAGGCCGCAGATACGCAGTATTTT
.	TRBV19	.	TRBJ1-1	CASSIAAGGSTEAFF	TGTGCCAGTAGTATTGCGGCGGGGGGGTCCACTGAAGCTTTCTTT
TRBD2	TRBV3-1/TRBV3-2	.	TRBJ2-7	CASRTSGTTYEQYF	TGTGCCAGCAGAACTAGCGGGACAACCTACGAGCAGTACTTC
TRBD1	TRBV19	.	TRBJ1-6	CASMGTGLSSPLHF	TGTGCCAGTATGGGGACAGGGTTGAGTTCACCCCTCCACTTT
.	TRBV18	once	TRBJ2-1	CASSPPFSPLHNEQFF	TGTGCCAGCTCACCACCTTTCTCTCCACTTCACAATGAGCAGTTCTTC
.	TRBV6-2/TRBV6-3	.	TRBJ1-1	CASSSQGPEAFF	TGTGCCAGCAGTTCCCAGGGCCCTGAAGCTTTCTTT
TRBD1	TRBV28	.	TRBJ1-4	CASSWGQGALGDNEKLFF	TGTGCCAGCAGCTGGGGACAGGGGGCTCTGGGGGATAATGAAAAACTGTTTTTT
TRBD1	TRBV7-2	.	TRBJ1-2	CASSRDRFYGYTF	TGTGCCAGCAGCCGGGACAGGTTCTATGGCTACACCTTC
.	TRBV9	.	TRBJ2-2	CASSVVQVTGELFF	TGTGCCAGCAGCGTAGTACAGGTCACCGGGGAGCTGTTTTTT
.	TRBV6-2/TRBV6-3	.	TRBJ1-1	CASSFTGTEAFF	TGTGCCAGCAGTTTCACAGGGACTGAAGCTTTCTTT
TRBD2	TRBV5-5	.	TRBJ2-1	CASSSSSGGTSSYNEQFF	TGTGCCAGCAGCTCCTCGAGCGGGGGGACCAGCTCCTACAATGAGCAGTTCTTC
TRBD1	TRBV9	.	TRBJ1-1	CASSAQGVGNTEAFF	TGTGCCAGCAGCGCACAGGGGGTCGGTAACACTGAAGCTTTCTTT
.	TRBV27	.	TRBJ1-5	CASSPYGGRVSSNQPQHF	TGTGCCAGCAGCCCCTATGGGGGCAGGGTCTCCAGCAATCAGCCCCAGCATTTT
.	TRBV5-6	.	TRBJ2-3	CASSLGEDTQYF	TGTGCCAGCAGCTTGGGAGAAGATACGCAGTATTTT
.	TRBV5-1	.	TRBJ2-7	CASRSDSWYEQYF	TGCGCCAGCAGATCGGACAGCTGGTACGAGCAGTACTTC
.	TRBV5-1	.	TRBJ1-2	CASSLVRGIVNGYTF	TGCGCCAGCAGCTTGGTGAGGGGGATTGTGAATGGCTACACCTTC
TRBD1	TRBV11-3	.	TRBJ1-6	CASSPGQGSSPLHF	TGTGCCAGCAGCCCGGGACAGGGCTCTTCACCCCTCCACTTT
.	TRBV13	.	TRBJ1-1	CASSFRQAYTEAFF	TGTGCCAGCAGCTTTCGACAGGCGTACACTGAAGCTTTCTTT
TRBD2	TRBV9	.	TRBJ2-7	CASSTLAGAGGEQYF	TGTGCCAGCAGCACTCTAGCGGGGGCAGGGGGCGAGCAGTACTTC
.	TRBV6-5	.	TRBJ1-4	CASSYVGAEKLFF	TGTGCCAGCAGTTACGTTGGGGCGGAAAAACTGTTTTTT
.	TRBV27	.	TRBJ1-2	CASSLSAKLVGYTF	TGTGCCAGCAGTTTATCGGCAAAGTTGGTCGGCTACACCTTC
.	TRBV3-1/TRBV3-2	.	TRBJ2-2	CASRDLLVTGELFF	TGTGCCAGCAGGGACCTACTAGTCACCGGGGAGCTGTTTTTT
.	TRBV4-1	.	TRBJ1-1	CASSQDRVWGAEAFF	TGCGCCAGCAGCCAAGACCGGGTCTGGGGGGCTGAAGCTTTCTTT
.	TRBV6-5	.	TRBJ2-5	CASSLGDKMGTQYF	TGTGCCAGCAGTTTGGGAGATAAGATGGGGACCCAGTACTTC
.	TRBV7-8	.	TRBJ1-2	CASSLTTLGGYGYTF	TGTGCCAGCAGCCTAACAACCCTCGGGGGGTATGGCTACACCTTC
TRBD1	TRBV4-3	.	TRBJ1-2	CASSQDTGGEYGYTF	TGCGCCAGCAGCCAAGATACAGGGGGCGAGTATGGCTACACCTTC